The entry below describes one T cell receptor (beta chain). Its antigen is still unknown. No base quality information exists; no much larger clone differs at one position. The cohort was made up of about 610 healthy bone marrow donors. Cohort members were all nominally healthy when sampled, although unrecorded immune exposures were likely present. The donor was CMV seropositive and belonged to the group of around 300 seropositive cohort members. Each donor provided a peripheral blood sample, and peripheral blood mononuclear cells were used for TCR beta sequencing. Genomic DNA extraction from the blood cell samples was performed with the Qiagen DNeasy Blood Extraction Kit. These data originate in a study of cytomegalovirus exposure and HLA in healthy donors (dated by TCRdb to the late 2010s). Regarding the study in general: In an earlier analysis of several hundred of the donors, approximately 260 Gb of sequence data and roughly 100 million unique TCR beta sequences from 180 million or so T cells were reported. Roughly 300 gigabases of sequencing data and 70 million to 100 million unique TCR sequences made up an early release that covered nearly 650 HLA-typed donors. Of the roughly 400 genotyped donors, approximately 80% fell in the genetic ancestry cluster associated with self-reported Caucasian donors. The study aimed to test whether cataloging public T cell receptors could reveal signatures of past pathogen exposure. The study used immunosequencing to profile the T cell repertoires of under 700 subjects and linked those repertoires to cytomegalovirus serostatus. A separate validation cohort of 100 to 150 different subjects was used in addition to the roughly 640-subject first cohort. The study combined high-throughput TCR immunosequencing, statistical association of individual TCRs with disease status, and machine learning to predict cytomegalovirus infection status. To study patterns of TCR occurrence, a later analysis re-analyzed previously published TCR beta repertoires from more than 550 donors and added high-resolution HLA genotyping. Rather than using new phenotypic data, the later analysis identified candidate immune exposures from TCR beta sequences and from how often those sequences occurred across donors. In an earlier analysis of 550 to 700 of the donors, high-throughput TCR beta sequencing was used to judge whether each TCR beta V gene segment behaved as functional or pseudogenic. Alongside the repertoire data, information on donor age, sex, ethnicity and CMV serostatus was compiled. A later genetic analysis used genome-wide SNP genotypes for about 65% of the roughly 670 donors, treating that subset as a discovery cohort. All discovery cohort repertoires had been generated using a single sequencing platform. HLA typing included class I and class II loci at four-digit resolution. Typing coverage varied by locus: roughly 620-640 donors for A, B, C, DRB1 and DQB1; some 520 for DQA1; about 570 for DPA1; more than 450 for DPB1. Four or five DR-DQ haplotypes were handled as single units for association and clustering because linkage in the cohort was strong. On average, 235,054 unique TCR beta nucleotide sequences were sequenced per donor among 398 genotyped donors of the cohort, with roughly 18% of those sequences being non-productive. Overall study outcomes, separate from this receptor: Compared with equally common non-associated chains, HLA-associated TCR beta chains in a later analysis were more clonally expanded and had lower generation probabilities. A cluster of highly shared sequence variants was judged likely to represent a technical artifact of the sequencing pipeline. At a false discovery rate of 0.05, a later analysis linked under 20,000 TCR beta sequences to specific HLA alleles. A later genetic analysis associated a missense DCLRE1C variant with V-gene and J-gene trimming of TCR beta chains, and an independent cohort replicated the association. The earlier analysis of about 600 of the donors excluded some 15 rarely observed V segments, including chromosome 9 orphons, because counts were too low. In a later genetic analysis, fewer N-insertions in productive TCRs were reported among donors in an Asian-associated ancestry cluster than the roughly 670-donor mean. When HLA alleles, especially DR and DQ, strongly co-occurred, TCR associations were difficult to assign to individual alleles. This cohort had only TCR beta chains sequenced, and the lack of alpha or paired-chain data limited which features could be detected. A few of the identified cytomegalovirus-associated TCR beta chains were confirmed in vitro to be specific for cytomegalovirus antigens. A later analysis reported that several top co-occurrence clusters appeared linked to parvovirus B19, influenza, CMV and Epstein-Barr virus. The classifier was reported to diagnose cytomegalovirus status with high specificity and sensitivity in both the original and validation cohorts. A total of around 150 TCR beta chains were listed by the study as associated with cytomegalovirus. Because some donors lacked HLA typing at each locus, the association tests relied only on the typed subset. Roughly uniform sequencing depth across donors was assumed in presence/absence analyses, although this assumption may not hold. Linkage disequilibrium might explain the correlated functional status among segregating V segments, but an unknown experimental factor could not be excluded. Broadly in line with IMGT annotations, most TCR beta V segments showed up in productive rearrangements about 87% or about 30% of the time in an earlier analysis of about 500 of the donors. Most CMV-associated TCR beta chains appeared to be HLA-restricted in a later analysis, and the HLA associations seemed to be driven largely by CMV exposure. A further reported finding was that TCR beta sequences accurately predicted the HLA-A and HLA-B alleles for most subjects in the first cohort. According to the authors, the approach could potentially be generalized to other disease states and immunological phenotypes. Most TCR sequences were observed very rarely across donors, whereas some public TCRs were present in many individuals. CMV serostatus was the only immune exposure information available for the cohort. According to a later analysis, TCR association rates differed among HLA loci, with DRB1 alleles showing the most associated TCRs and HLA-C alleles showing the fewest.

The library was obtained by the immunoSEQ multiplex PCR assay. The multiplex PCR relied on a mix of 60 forward primers for TCR Vbeta segments and 13 reverse primers for TCR Jbeta segments. A multiplex PCR assay on genomic DNA amplified the CDR3 region of rearranged TCR beta genes. The amplified TCR beta libraries were sequenced on the Illumina HiSeq System as 87-base-pair reads. Under the source paper's analysis protocol: Across the 700 or so repertoires, a later analysis counted approximately 75 million unique TCR beta chains, about 10 million of which were shared by at least two donors. Raw reads were error-corrected and collapsed into unique sequences by a nearest-neighbor algorithm in which closely related sequences were merged to remove PCR and sequencing errors. To assign V, D and J gene segments, CDR3 sequences were aligned to IMGT reference sequences. Each retained sequence needed at least a six-nucleotide match to both a V gene segment and a J gene segment. Rearrangements were classified as productive when the CDR3 lacked stop codons and remained in frame with V and J, and all other rearrangements were classified as non-productive. CDR3 was defined according to IMGT convention as the region running from the second conserved V-encoded cysteine to the conserved J-encoded phenylalanine. In an earlier analysis of approximately 590 of the donors, sequences lacking an unambiguous match to a single V gene segment were excluded. An earlier analysis of over 450 of the donors classified V segments as functional when productive rearrangements were above 56.7% and as segregating when the standard deviation between donors was above 5%. To diagnose cytomegalovirus status from the catalog of TCR beta chain sequences, a statistical classification framework was built. A later analysis assigned V and J genes by comparing TCR nucleotide sequences with IMGT/GENE-DB human TR gene sequences. A later analysis assigned CDR3 sequences and most-parsimonious VDJ recombination scenarios with the TCRdist pipeline. A later analysis defined each TCR beta chain by its CDR3 amino acid sequence plus V-gene family, and excluded reads lacking a unique V-gene family. In a later analysis, approximately 590 highly shared, low-generation-probability nucleotide sequences were removed to address suspected cross-contamination and a sequencing artifact. A later analysis calculated a clonal expansion index for each public chain from normalized within-repertoire ranks of inferred template counts. In a later analysis, generation probabilities were computed with a VDJ recombination model fitted to out-of-frame rearrangements, and the resulting probabilities were checked against IGoR. In a later analysis, TCR-TCR, TCR-HLA and TCR-CMV co-occurrence was scored with hypergeometric tests, and a repertoire-size bias correction was applied to TCR pairs. To estimate false discovery rates, a later analysis permuted the HLA or CMV assignments 20 times. In a later analysis, co-occurring TCRs were grouped with DBSCAN, and TCRdist sequence similarity was added when clustering was performed within HLA-allele-positive subsets. Repertoires with fewer than 30,000 or more than 120,000 public chains, plus five repertoires with anomalous nucleotide sharing, were excluded from co-occurrence clustering. TCRdb stores this immuneACCESS table with in-frame sequences only. Part of the clones is absent; in the studies checked, under half of the shortfall reflects unresolved V genes, and no reason is known for the rest. The DNA was the basis for D and trimming; V, J and clone size are from that table. The sample has approximately 210,000 clones on record, 77% of them singletons. The biggest ten clones account for approximately 2.1% of the sample.

The clonotype originates from a woman in her twenties or thirties in good health and CMV-seropositive. Sequencing was carried out using PBMCs.

The DNA reads TGTGCCAGCAGCTTAGATCGGGCTAGCGGGAGGATCGAGCAGTACTTC. This translates into CASSLDRASGRIEQYF. The chain is encoded by TRBV11-2 joined to TRBJ2-7; 11 junctional bases match TRBD2. From V the trimming removes 0 bases and from J it removes 6 bases, while the gene matches leave 7 bases of the junction unaccounted for. The CDR3 covers 16 residues, taking in both the cysteine and the phenylalanine. Only CDR3 DNA remains: 48 bases, in frame from the first base. CDR1 and CDR2 are read off the germline V gene as SGHAT and FQNNGV.